The clone carrying this T cell receptor (beta chain) was observed many times. As yet, its antigen is unknown. Construction of TCR beta libraries relied on iRepertoire HTBI primers and on Arm-PCR targeting CDR3 regions. A single record per CDR3 protein comes from TCRdb applying MiXCR to the multiplex PCR reads. The table has some 230,000 distinct CDR3 sequences, about 16% seen once. The CDR3 runs 13 residues. Trimming pared 10 bases from V and 0 bases from J, leaving 10 bases between. Germline CDR1 SNHLY, CDR2 FYNNEI. The data stem from a study of regulatory T cells in long-lasting Graves disease. Regarding the study as a whole: Newly diagnosed patients shared about a thousand public clonotypes; persistent patients shared some 2,600. When disease was persistent, TRBV28, TRBJ1-2 and TRBJ2-5 were the favored segments.

Time point denoted: newly diagnosed GD, antithyroid drugs for less than 3 months. The TCR library was made from RNA extracted from PBMCs. The authors drew approximately 8.1 milliliters of peripheral blood into EDTA tubes. Material: peripheral blood mononuclear cells (PBMCs), obtained at new diagnosis, from a patient treated with antithyroid drugs. The TCR sequence derives from a female donor with Graves disease. The chain recombines TRBV2 with TRBJ1-3, with a tentative D call TRBD1 (5 bases). The CDR3 coding sequence is TGTGCCATCCTTGGGGCCTCTGGAAACACCATATATTTT. As protein: CAILGASGNTIYF.